The 26 T cell receptor beta chains in this list originate from one sample, sequenced in a study of cytomegalovirus exposure and HLA in healthy donors. Use of 60 Vbeta and 13 Jbeta primers characterized the PCR. This table comes from immunoSEQ multiplex PCR, and its TCRdb copy is limited to in-frame clones, with some not included. The repertoire includes some 170,000 clones, roughly 82% of them detected once, and roughly 1.6% sits in the top ten. The sample comprised PBMCs. The origin of the receptors is a girl aged 10 to 17 in good health and CMV-seropositive.

The rearrangement joins TRBV10-2 to TRBJ1-1; perhaps TRBD1 as D (6 bases). Germline assignment: CDR1 WSHSY and CDR2 SAAADI. This CDR3 region has 14 residues. Trimming took off 6 bases at V and 4 bases at J, with 15 bases between the two ends. As DNA, the CDR3 is TGCGCCAGCAGAAATACAGGGTTTTTCACTGAAGCTTTCTTT. This codes for CASRNTGFFTEAFF.

The chain's CDR3 is CASSWRAYSNQPQHF. The CDR3 region has the DNA TGTGCCAGCAGTTGGAGAGCCTATAGCAATCAGCCCCAGCATTTT. The chain carries TRBV28 and TRBJ1-5; D uncertain. Trimming took 4 bases from V and 0 from J, leaving 10 bases between them. CDR3 size: 15 residues. Looked up from germline, CDR1 is MDHEN and CDR2 is SYDVKM.

There are a few counts of this clone. At one boundary the junction diverges from the germline segment, which might be a read error. This chain joins TRBV7-7 and TRBJ2-2, with D hard to call. Germline-derived CDR1 and CDR2 are SSHAT and FNYEAQ (reference sequence). The CDR3 length is 16 residues. CDR3 DNA: TGTGCTAGCAGCTTAGGCGGTGCGTTGAACACCGGGGAGCTGTTTTTT. Protein product: CASSLGGALNTGELFF.

The chain joins TRBV5-1 to TRBJ2-5; possibly TRBD2 for D (5 bases). Per germline, CDR1 SGHRS and CDR2 YFSETQ. The length of the CDR3 is 14 residues. Trimming shortened V by 4 bases and J by 5 bases, and 15 bases separated the two germline ends. The CDR3 is CASSGGLSRETQYF. The CDR3 coding sequence is TGCGCCAGCAGCGGCGGGCTGTCCAGGGAGACCCAGTACTTC.

The rearrangement uses TRBV30 and TRBJ2-3; D is possibly TRBD1 (5 bases). Trimming removed 0 bases at V and 2 bases at J, with 18 bases between. Per the germline V gene, CDR1 is GTSNPN and CDR2 is SVGIG (reference sequence). CDR3 length: 17 amino acids. CDR3 bases: TGTGCCTGGAGTGTTAAGTTGGGGCCCCAAAACACAGATACGCAGTATTTT. Its translation is CAWSVKLGPQNTDTQYF. Variable domain in full (rest from reference TRBV30 and TRBJ2-3): SQTIHQWPATLVQPVGSPLSLECTVEGTSNPNLYWYRQAAGRGLQLLFYSVGIGQISSEVPQNLSASRPQDRQFILSSKKLLLSDSGFYLCAWSVKLGPQNTDTQYFGPGTRLTVL.

The chain links TRBV27 to TRBJ2-3, with D possibly matching TRBD1 (7 bases). The germline V gene encodes CDR1 MNHEY and CDR2 SMNVEV (reference sequence). The CDR3 runs 18 residues. V was trimmed by 4 bases and J by 2 bases, leaving 22 bases between them. Here the CDR3 reads CASSYFSFGGTDTDTQYF. For the CDR3, the DNA is TGTGCCAGCAGTTATTTTTCTTTTGGAGGGACAGACACAGATACGCAGTATTTT.

The V call is TRBV6-5, the J call TRBJ2-1, with 13 bases fitting TRBD2. CDR3 length: 16 residues. V was pared by 4 bases and J by 7 bases, with 7 bases of the junction left unmatched. The germline gives CDR1 MNHEY, CDR2 SVGAGI. The CDR3 is CASSSTGLAGKNEQFF. DNA for the CDR3: TGTGCCAGCAGTTCGACGGGACTAGCGGGAAAAAATGAGCAGTTCTTC.

This clone was counted a few times. The chain recombines TRBV28 with TRBJ1-2; D not certain. Trimming took off 6 bases at V and 4 bases at J, with 9 bases between the two ends. The CDR3 is 12 amino acids. The germline V gene has CDR1 MDHEN and CDR2 SYDVKM. The CDR3 nucleotides read TGTGCCAGCAGGAACTCAGGCTATGGCTACACCTTC. Encoded protein: CASRNSGYGYTF.

The chain uses TRBV7-9 and TRBJ2-5; D not certain. The V and J ends lost 2 bases and 6 bases respectively, with 10 bases between them. CDR1 is SEHNR and CDR2 is FQNEAQ in the germline V gene (reference sequence). The CDR3 is 13 residues long. The CDR3 DNA follows: TGTGCCAGCAGCTTATATGGTAGTCAGACCCAGTACTTC. This codes for CASSLYGSQTQYF.

This clone has only a few counts. The chain joins TRBV4-3 to TRBJ2-3; 8 bases agree with TRBD2. V trimming: 4 bases; J trimming: 6 bases; junction bases outside the gene matches: 6. Germline lookup yields CDR1 LGHNA and CDR2 YSLEER. The CDR3 has 14 amino acids. In nucleotides, the CDR3 is TGCGCCAGCAGCCTCGGGGGGGCCTCGGATACGCAGTATTTT. This encodes CASSLGGASDTQYF.

The CDR3 DNA reads TGTGCCAGCACCCAGGGGTCCTACAATGAGCAGTTCTTC. Translating gives CASTQGSYNEQFF. The chain employs TRBV11-2 and TRBJ2-1, with a tentative D call TRBD1 (6 bases). From germline, CDR1 is SGHAT and CDR2 FQNNGV. This CDR3 region has 13 residues. Trimming left V 7 bases short and J 1 base short, with 8 bases between.

The V call is TRBV19, the J call TRBJ2-1; 7 bases align to TRBD1. V lost 9 bases and J lost 8; bases outside the gene matches: 13. The CDR3 extends over 14 amino acids. Germline values: CDR1 LNHDA, CDR2 SQIVND (reference sequence). CDR3 nucleotide sequence: TGTGCCAGGAGGGACACAGGGGTGAGCGATGAGCAGTTCTTC. It translates to CARRDTGVSDEQFF.

The chain uses TRBV9 and TRBJ2-5; TRBD1 matches 7 bases. Gene TRBJ2-7 matches the end of the DNA better, so the J call may be wrong. The CDR3 runs to 16 residues. CDR1 is SGDLS and CDR2 is YYNGEE in the germline V gene. In DNA, the CDR3 is TGTGCCAGCAGCGCTAGGACAGGAGCAACCTCCTACGAGCAGTACTTC. Translation gives CASSARTGATSYEQYF.

The genes are TRBV29-1 and TRBJ1-1; perhaps TRBD1 as D (6 bases). The length of the CDR3 is 14 residues. Trimming took off 5 bases at V and 1 base at J, with 14 bases between the two ends. The V gene's germline CDR1 is SQVTM and CDR2 ANQGSEA. The CDR3 loop is CSVQNRAANTEAFF. DNA of the CDR3: TGCAGCGTTCAAAACAGGGCGGCGAACACTGAAGCTTTCTTT.

This sequence joins TRBV5-1 and TRBJ1-2; D call uncertain. V was shortened by 0 bases and J by 7 bases, with 13 bases between the two germline ends. The CDR3 covers 14 residues. Germline V lookup: CDR1 SGHRS, CDR2 YFSETQ. DNA of the CDR3: TGCGCCAGCAGCTTGGTCGGGGAGTCGAGTGGCTACACCTTC. It codes for CASSLVGESSGYTF. Full variable domain (outside the CDR3, taken from reference TRBV5-1 and TRBJ1-2): KAGVTQTPRYLIKTRGQQVTLSCSPISGHRSVSWYQQTPGQGLQFLFEYFSETQRNKGNFPGRFSGRQFSNSRSEMNVSTLELGDSALYLCASSLVGESSGYTFGSGTRLTVV.

The J gene is TRBJ1-5, the V gene TRBV10-2, with TRBD1 matching 9 bases. Germline V gives CDR1 WSHSY, CDR2 SAAADI. CDR3 length: 18 amino acids. The J segment lost 0 bases and the V segment lost 6 bases, leaving 12 bases of the junction unmatched. CDR3 residues: CASRGAPGQGYSNQPQHF. Written as DNA, the CDR3 is TGCGCCAGCAGGGGAGCCCCGGGACAGGGTTATAGCAATCAGCCCCAGCATTTT.

The chain recombines TRBV6-6 with TRBJ2-3; 8 bases agree with TRBD1. The CDR3 covers 15 residues. J lost 3 bases, V lost 6 bases, and 8 bases had no gene match. The germline CDR1 and CDR2 sequences are MNHNY and SVGAGI (reference sequence). DNA for the CDR3: TGTGCCAGCAGCTGGTGGGACAGGAGGACAGATACGCAGTATTTT. Its translation: CASSWWDRRTDTQYF.

DNA for the CDR3: TGTGCCAGCAGAACATCAGGGGGCTCTTTCTATGGCTACACCTTC. Its protein product is CASRTSGGSFYGYTF. V usage is TRBV27 and J usage is TRBJ1-2, with TRBD1 identical over 8 bases. The germline V gene encodes CDR1 MNHEY and CDR2 SMNVEV (reference sequence). The CDR3 has 15 residues. V lost 6 bases to trimming and J lost 4 bases; unmatched junction nucleotides: 10.

J is TRBJ1-5 and V is TRBV10-2; D unclear. CDR1 and CDR2 from the germline V gene are WSHSY and SAAADI. The CDR3 contains 13 residues. V lost 2 bases and J lost 7, with 9 bases in between. The CDR3 here is CASSESLLQPQHF. The CDR3 coding sequence is TGCGCCAGCAGTGAGAGTCTTCTACAGCCCCAGCATTTT.

This chain joins TRBV6-1 and TRBJ2-1; no clear D. V was clipped by 2 bases and J by 8 bases, with 7 bases between them. The CDR3 has 12 amino acids. Germline CDR1 MNHNS, CDR2 SASEGT. This CDR3 is CASSERGYEQFF. The CDR3 DNA reads TGTGCCAGCAGTGAACGAGGCTATGAGCAGTTCTTC.

The J gene is TRBJ1-1, the V gene TRBV6-4; D ambiguous. V lost 6 bases, J lost 0 bases, and 8 bases lay in between. CDR1 is MRHNA, CDR2 SNTAGT, per germline. The CDR3 is 13 amino acids. The CDR3 nucleotides read TGTGCCAGCAGAGCCGAGTTGAACACTGAAGCTTTCTTT. It codes for CASRAELNTEAFF.

This chain uses TRBV28 with TRBJ1-2; possible D gene TRBD1, 5 bases. Germline V gene lookup returns CDR1 MDHEN and CDR2 SYDVKM. V lost 8 bases, J lost 6 bases, and 19 bases lay in between. The CDR3 is 14 amino acids. CDR3 DNA sequence: TGTGCCAGCGGCAGGGAGGTATACGGGGATGGCTACACCTTC. It yields the protein CASGREVYGDGYTF.

V gene TRBV28 combines with J gene TRBJ1-5; TRBD1 matches at 7 bases. The CDR3 has 16 amino acids. Looked up from germline, CDR1 is MDHEN and CDR2 is SYDVKM. Trimming removed 6 bases from V and 6 bases from J; junction bases left unmatched: 14. CDR3 sequence reads: CASSATGEGRSQPQHF. Written as DNA, the CDR3 is TGTGCCAGCAGCGCCACAGGGGAAGGAAGGAGTCAGCCCCAGCATTTT.

V and J are TRBV4-2 and TRBJ2-2; 10 bases fit TRBD2. Germline-derived CDR1 and CDR2 are LGHNA and YNFKEQ. The CDR3 covers 14 residues. V gave up 6 bases and J gave up 5 bases; unmatched junction bases: 3. The CDR3 sequence is CASSTSGKTGELFF. The CDR3 DNA follows: TGTGCCAGCAGTACTAGCGGGAAAACCGGGGAGCTGTTTTTT.

The chain links TRBV18 to TRBJ1-5; D gene uncertain. Trimming removed 2 bases at V and 3 bases at J, with 11 bases between. CDR1 KGHSH and CDR2 LQKENI come from the germline V gene. This CDR3 contains 15 residues. The CDR3 reads CASSPTGEDNQPQHF. In DNA, the CDR3 is TGTGCCAGCTCACCAACGGGAGAGGACAATCAGCCCCAGCATTTT. The variable domain in full, completed from reference TRBV18 and TRBJ1-5, reads NAGVMQNPRHLVRRRGQEARLRCSPMKGHSHVYWYRQLPEEGLKFMVYLQKENIIDESGMPKERFSAEFPKEGPSILRIQQVVRGDSAAYFCASSPTGEDNQPQHFGDGTRLSIL.

V usage is TRBV27 and J usage is TRBJ2-7, with 10 bases identical to TRBD2. Germline V gene data show CDR1 as MNHEY and CDR2 as SMNVEV (reference sequence). Trimming took 5 bases from V and 0 from J; bases not matched to a gene: 1. This CDR3 region has 14 residues. Here the CDR3 DNA reads TGTGCCAGCAGTCGGACTAGCGGCTCCTACGAGCAGTACTTC. Protein: CASSRTSGSYEQYF.